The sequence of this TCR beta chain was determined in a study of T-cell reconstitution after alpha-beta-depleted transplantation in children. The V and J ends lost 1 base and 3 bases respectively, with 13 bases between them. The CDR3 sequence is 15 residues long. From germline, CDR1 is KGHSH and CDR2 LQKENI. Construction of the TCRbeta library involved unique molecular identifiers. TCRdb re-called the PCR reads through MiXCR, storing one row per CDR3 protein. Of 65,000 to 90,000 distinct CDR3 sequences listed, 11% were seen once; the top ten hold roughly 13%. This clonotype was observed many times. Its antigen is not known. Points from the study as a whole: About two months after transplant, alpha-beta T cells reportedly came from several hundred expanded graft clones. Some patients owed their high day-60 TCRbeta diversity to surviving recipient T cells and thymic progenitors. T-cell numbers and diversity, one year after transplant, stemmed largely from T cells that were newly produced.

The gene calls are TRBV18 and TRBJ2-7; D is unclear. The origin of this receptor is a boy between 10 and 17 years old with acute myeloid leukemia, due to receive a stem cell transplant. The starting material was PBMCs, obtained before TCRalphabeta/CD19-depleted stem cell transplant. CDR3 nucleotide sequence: TGTGCCAGCTCACCACAAGACAAGTTCTACTACGAGCAGTACTTC. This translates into CASSPQDKFYYEQYF. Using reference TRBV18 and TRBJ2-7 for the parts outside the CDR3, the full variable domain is NAGVMQNPRHLVRRRGQEARLRCSPMKGHSHVYWYRQLPEEGLKFMVYLQKENIIDESGMPKERFSAEFPKEGPSILRIQQVVRGDSAAYFCASSPQDKFYYEQYFGPGTRLTVT.